The rows below give T cell receptor beta chains drawn from one sample of a study of blood T cell repertoires in COVID-19. Method: immunoSEQ multiplex PCR; TCRdb's copy keeps in-frame clones and lacks some. The table includes about 55,000 clones, around 83% detected once. Source material: peripheral blood. The receptors stem from a woman aged 60-70 years with acute or convalescent COVID-19. CDR3s include the opening cysteine and the closing phenylalanine or tryptophan. A D gene is named only where the DNA matches it firmly. Expanded clones get a size class; other rows say once, few or many, or leave the size out.

j_call v_call clone_size d_call cdr3_nt cdr3_aa
TRBJ2-7 TRBV5-5 NA NA TGTGCCAGCAGCATCGCCTACGAGCAGTACTTC CASSIAYEQYF
TRBJ2-5 TRBV18 NA NA TGTGCCAGCTCACTTAACCCCGGGAACCAAGAGACCCAGTACTTC CASSLNPGNQETQYF
TRBJ1-2 TRBV6-5 NA TRBD1 TGTGCCAGCAGCAGGGACAGAACGTTCCAAACTGGCTACACCTTC CASSRDRTFQTGYTF
TRBJ2-2 TRBV7-2 NA TRBD2 TGTGCCAGCAGACTCGATGGGGGGAGGGCCGGGGAGCTGTTTTTT CASRLDGGRAGELFF
TRBJ1-1 TRBV3-1/TRBV3-2 NA TRBD1 TGTGCCAGCAGCCGCGGGACAGGGGGGACTGAAGCTTTCTTT CASSRGTGGTEAFF
TRBJ2-1 TRBV19 NA TRBD2 TGTGCCAGTAGTATAGCCGTGACGGGGGGCAATGAGCAGTTCTTC CASSIAVTGGNEQFF
TRBJ1-3 TRBV6-5 few NA TGTGCCAGCAGTTACTCGGACAGCCATTCTGGAAACACCATATATTTT CASSYSDSHSGNTIYF
TRBJ1-2 TRBV5-1 NA NA TGCGCCAGCAGCTTGCGGACGGACACTAACTATGGCTACACCTTC CASSLRTDTNYGYTF
TRBJ1-5 TRBV6-6 NA TRBD1 TGTGCCAGCAGTGGGACAGGTGGGGATCAGCCCCAGCATTTT CASSGTGGDQPQHF
TRBJ2-7 TRBV29-1 NA NA TGCAGCGTCACCTCGCGACTCCAGCGGAACGAGCAGTACTTC CSVTSRLQRNEQYF
TRBJ2-1 TRBV27 NA TRBD1 TGTGCCAGCAGCCCCCCCGGCAGGGGGTCCTACAATGAGCAGTTCTTC CASSPPGRGSYNEQFF
TRBJ2-7 TRBV7-2 NA NA TGTGCCAGCAGCTTAGCGAGCGGAGGGTCCTACGAGCAGTACTTC CASSLASGGSYEQYF